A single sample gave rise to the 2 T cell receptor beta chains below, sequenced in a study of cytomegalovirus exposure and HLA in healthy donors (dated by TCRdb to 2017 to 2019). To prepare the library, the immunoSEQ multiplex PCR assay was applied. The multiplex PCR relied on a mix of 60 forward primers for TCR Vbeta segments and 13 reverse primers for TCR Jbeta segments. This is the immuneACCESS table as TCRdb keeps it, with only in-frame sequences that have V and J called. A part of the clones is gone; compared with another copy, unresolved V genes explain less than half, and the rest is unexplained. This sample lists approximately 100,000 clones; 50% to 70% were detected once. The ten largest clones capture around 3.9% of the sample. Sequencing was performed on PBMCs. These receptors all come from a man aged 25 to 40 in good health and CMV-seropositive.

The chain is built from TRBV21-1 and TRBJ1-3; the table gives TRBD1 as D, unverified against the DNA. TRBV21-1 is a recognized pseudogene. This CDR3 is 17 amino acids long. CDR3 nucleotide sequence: TGTGCCAGCAGCAAAGTGGCGACAGGGGGCTCTGGAAACACCATATATTTT. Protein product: CASSKVATGGSGNTIYF.

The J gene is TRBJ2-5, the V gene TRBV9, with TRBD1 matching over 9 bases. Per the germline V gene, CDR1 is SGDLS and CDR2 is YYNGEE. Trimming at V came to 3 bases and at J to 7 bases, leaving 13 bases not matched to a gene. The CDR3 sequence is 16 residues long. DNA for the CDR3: TGTGCCAGCAGCGATCGAGCCGGGACAGGGATGGGGACCCAGTACTTC. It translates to CASSDRAGTGMGTQYF. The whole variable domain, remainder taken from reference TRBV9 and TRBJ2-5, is DSGVTQTPKHLITATGQRVTLRCSPRSGDLSVYWYQQSLDQGLQFLIQYYNGEERAKGNILERFSAQQFPDLHSELNLSSLELGDSALYFCASSDRAGTGMGTQYFGPGTRLLVL.